These 18 T cell receptor beta chains came from one sample sequenced in a study of shared clonotypes between healthy human individuals. The repertoire was sequenced with immunoSEQ multiplex PCR; TCRdb's copy has only in-frame clones and lacks some. The sample carries more than 2,000,000 clones, 93% recorded once. The sample was naive CD4+ T cells from PBMCs. The subset here: CD45RA+ positively selected. Every receptor here comes from a man aged 18 to 35 in good health. Some clones in this sample may be carry-over from other donors' samples.

This rearrangement joins TRBV11-1 to TRBJ1-2, with 7 nucleotides matching TRBD1. The CDR3 is 15 amino acids. With V trimmed by 4 bases and J by 8 bases, 13 bases remained unmatched. CDR1 is SGHAT, CDR2 FQDESV, per germline (reference sequence). CDR3 region: CASSSRDRAGGGYTF. CDR3 nucleotides: TGTGCCAGCAGCTCCCGAGACAGGGCAGGCGGGGGCTACACCTTC.

The J gene is TRBJ2-1, the V gene TRBV12-5, with TRBD2 identical over 7 bases. Germline CDR1 is LGHNT and CDR2 is FRNRAP. The J segment lost 2 bases and the V segment lost 2 bases, leaving 15 bases of the junction unmatched. This CDR3 has 19 amino acids. The CDR3 loop is CASGLSLPAASGPYNEQFF. CDR3 bases: TGTGCTAGTGGTTTGTCACTCCCCGCGGCTAGCGGTCCCTACAATGAGCAGTTCTTC.

The chain recombines TRBV9 with TRBJ2-2; D is ambiguous. Germline V CDR1 and CDR2: SGDLS, YYNGEE. Trimming left V 7 bases short and J 2 bases short, with 9 bases between. The CDR3 has 13 amino acids. In DNA, the CDR3 is TGTGCCAGCGCCGGGCTTAACACCGGGGAGCTGTTTTTT. This sequence encodes CASAGLNTGELFF.

The rearrangement uses TRBV11-3 and TRBJ2-4, with 10 bases fitting TRBD1. J was trimmed by 1 base and V by 4 bases; bases with no gene match: 7. Germline V gene lookup returns CDR1 SGHNT and CDR2 YENEEA. CDR3 length: 17 amino acids. CDR3 DNA sequence: TGTGCCAGCAGCTGGGGACAGGGGTCCCCCGCCAAAAACATTCAGTACTTC. Protein sequence: CASSWGQGSPAKNIQYF.

This clone was seen just once. The chain has TRBV9 and TRBJ2-2, with 7 positions matching TRBD2. The CDR3 totals 16 residues. Germline loops: CDR1 SGDLS, CDR2 YYNGEE. J lost 6 bases, V lost 0 bases, and 8 bases had no gene match. CDR3 region: CASSVEEGGLPGELFF. The CDR3 DNA follows: TGTGCCAGCAGCGTAGAGGAGGGAGGGCTTCCCGGGGAGCTGTTTTTT.

In nucleotides, the CDR3 is TGCGCCAGCAGCTTGGTCCGGGCGGGAGATTACGGGAATGAGCAGTTCTTC. It encodes CASSLVRAGDYGNEQFF. This chain links TRBV5-1 with TRBJ2-1, with 7 positions matching TRBD2. The CDR3 is 17 amino acids. Germline trimming cut 0 bases from V and 7 bases from J; bases unmatched to any gene: 13. CDR1 is SGHRS, CDR2 YFSETQ, per germline.

The chain links TRBV7-9 to TRBJ2-7, with D possibly being TRBD2 (5 bases). This CDR3 contains 13 residues. Germline V CDR1 and CDR2: SEHNR, FQNEAQ (reference sequence). V lost 5 bases to trimming and J lost 0 bases, with 8 bases between them. The CDR3 DNA reads as TGTGCCAGCAGCCGAACTAGCTCCTACGAGCAGTACTTC. It codes for CASSRTSSYEQYF.

The chain couples TRBV5-1 to TRBJ2-1; D is unresolved. The V end was cut by 6 bases, the J end by 0 bases, with 13 bases between. The germline CDR1 and CDR2 sequences are SGHRS and YFSETQ. CDR3 length: 15 amino acids. The CDR3 here is CASTRTSSSYNEQFF. For the CDR3, the DNA is TGCGCCAGCACCAGGACCAGCAGCTCCTACAATGAGCAGTTCTTC.

V usage is TRBV6-1 and J usage is TRBJ2-7; 8 positions agree with TRBD2. Germline lookup yields CDR1 MNHNS and CDR2 SASEGT. V gave up 6 bases and J gave up 2 bases; unmatched junction bases: 6. The CDR3 consists of 14 residues. The CDR3 DNA reads as TGTGCCAGCAGCGCTACTAGCGGACCCTACGAGCAGTACTTC. It translates to CASSATSGPYEQYF.

The chain joins TRBV7-8 to TRBJ1-5; D not resolved. V lost 1 base and J 5 bases, leaving 6 bases between the germline ends. This CDR3 has 13 residues. Germline V CDR1 and CDR2: SGHVS, FQNEAQ. The CDR3: CASSLEPYQPQHF. The CDR3 DNA reads as TGTGCCAGCAGCTTAGAACCCTATCAGCCCCAGCATTTT.

The V gene is TRBV5-4, the J gene TRBJ1-1; TRBD1 is a possible D gene (5 bases). V was clipped by 0 bases and J by 1 base, with 19 bases between them. The germline gives CDR1 SGHNT, CDR2 YYREEE (reference sequence). This CDR3 region has 18 residues. This chain's CDR3 is CASSLASGPRGANTEAFF. DNA for the CDR3: TGTGCCAGCAGCTTGGCATCAGGGCCGCGCGGGGCGAACACTGAAGCTTTCTTT.

This chain uses TRBV4-1 with TRBJ1-1; 10 bases are shared with TRBD1. Germline V lookup: CDR1 MGHRA, CDR2 YSYEKL. Germline trimming cut 1 base from V and 4 bases from J; bases unmatched to any gene: 3. CDR3 length: 15 amino acids. CDR3 sequence reads: CASSQGRDRGTEAFF. CDR3 DNA sequence: TGCGCCAGCAGCCAAGGCCGGGACAGGGGCACTGAAGCTTTCTTT.

The chain employs TRBV5-1 and TRBJ2-5, with 9 bases fitting TRBD1. The CDR3 length is 18 residues. V was pared by 1 base and J by 0 bases, with 10 bases of the junction left unmatched. Germline V gene lookup returns CDR1 SGHRS and CDR2 YFSETQ. CDR3 DNA sequence: TGCGCCAGCAGCTTGTCCCGGACAGGGGTGGGGTACCAAGAGACCCAGTACTTC. Translation gives CASSLSRTGVGYQETQYF.

The V call is TRBV7-9, the J call TRBJ2-7; D not resolved. Germline CDR1 reads SEHNR; CDR2 reads FQNEAQ (reference sequence). CDR3 size: 11 residues. V was shortened by 3 bases and J by 7 bases, with 7 bases between the two germline ends. In DNA, the CDR3 is TGTGCCAGCAGCTTCAAGGAAGAGCAGTACTTC. This translates into CASSFKEEQYF. The variable domain in full, completed from reference TRBV7-9 and TRBJ2-7, reads DTGVSQNPRHKITKRGQNVTFRCDPISEHNRLYWYRQTLGQGPEFLTYFQNEAQLEKSRLLSDRFSAERPKGSFSTLEIQRTEQGDSAMYLCASSFKEEQYFGPGTRLTVT.

The J gene is TRBJ1-1, the V gene TRBV28; D is uncertain. Trimming removed 2 bases at V and 5 bases at J, with 18 bases between. The CDR3 contains 16 residues. Germline assignment: CDR1 MDHEN and CDR2 SYDVKM. The CDR3 region is CASSLLGMGIRTEAFF. The CDR3 nucleotides read TGTGCCAGCAGTTTACTGGGAATGGGGATACGGACTGAAGCTTTCTTT.

The CDR3 here is CASRLVTSGRALEQFF. The CDR3 nucleotides read TGTGCCAGCAGGCTAGTGACTAGCGGGAGGGCCCTGGAGCAGTTCTTC. This chain uses TRBV7-2 with TRBJ2-1; 14 bases map to TRBD2. The CDR3 runs 16 residues. Germline values: CDR1 SGHTA, CDR2 FQGNSA. Trimming at V came to 6 bases and at J to 10 bases, leaving 11 bases not matched to a gene.

The V call is TRBV2, the J call TRBJ1-6; D gene ambiguous. Trimming took 3 bases from V and 10 from J, leaving 7 bases between them. The CDR3 has 12 amino acids. The germline V gene has CDR1 SNHLY and CDR2 FYNNEI. The DNA for the CDR3 is TGTGCCAGCAGTGAGGCCGGATCACCCCTCCACTTT. It translates to CASSEAGSPLHF.

The chain employs TRBV5-1 and TRBJ1-1, with D possibly matching TRBD1 (5 bases). The CDR3 runs 12 residues. Germline CDR1 reads SGHRS; CDR2 reads YFSETQ. The V gene lost 3 bases and the J gene lost 12 bases, with 15 bases spanning the gap. CDR3 nucleotides: TGCGCCAGCAGCTCGGCCCGGGGCCTGACTTTCTTT. As protein: CASSSARGLTFF. Using reference TRBV5-1 and TRBJ1-1 for the parts outside the CDR3, the full variable domain is KAGVTQTPRYLIKTRGQQVTLSCSPISGHRSVSWYQQTPGQGLQFLFEYFSETQRNKGNFPGRFSGRQFSNSRSEMNVSTLELGDSALYLCASSSARGLTFFGQGTRLTVV.